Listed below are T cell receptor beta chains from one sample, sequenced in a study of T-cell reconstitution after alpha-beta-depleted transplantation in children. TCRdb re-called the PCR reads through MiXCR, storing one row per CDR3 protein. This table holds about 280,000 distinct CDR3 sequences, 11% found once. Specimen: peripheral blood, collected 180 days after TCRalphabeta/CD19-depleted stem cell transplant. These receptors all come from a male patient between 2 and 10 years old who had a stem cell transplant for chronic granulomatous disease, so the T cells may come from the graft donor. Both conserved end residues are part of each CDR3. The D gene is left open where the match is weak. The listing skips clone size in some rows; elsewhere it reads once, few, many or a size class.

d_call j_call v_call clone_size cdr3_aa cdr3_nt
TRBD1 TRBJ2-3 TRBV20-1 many CSATQYRGKSTDTQYF TGCAGTGCTACCCAATACAGGGGGAAAAGCACAGATACGCAGTATTTT
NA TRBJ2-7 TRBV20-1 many CSAGGPGSGYEQYF TGCAGTGCAGGGGGGCCCGGGTCAGGCTACGAGCAGTACTTC
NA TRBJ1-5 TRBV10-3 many CAIGAERGQPQHF TGTGCCATCGGGGCAGAACGAGGACAGCCCCAGCATTTT
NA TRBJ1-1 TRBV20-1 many CSASWGAGTEAFF TGCAGTGCTAGTTGGGGGGCTGGCACTGAAGCTTTCTTT
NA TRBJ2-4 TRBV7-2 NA CAYSLAGVTRAKNIQYF TGTGCCTACAGCTTAGCCGGTGTTACCCGAGCCAAAAACATTCAGTACTTC
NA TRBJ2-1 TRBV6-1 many CASSEAGGFSYNEQFF TGTGCCAGCAGTGAAGCGGGAGGCTTCTCCTACAATGAGCAGTTCTTC
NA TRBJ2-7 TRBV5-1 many CASSLGGLPHEQYF TGCGCCAGCAGCTTGGGGGGATTACCCCACGAGCAGTACTTC
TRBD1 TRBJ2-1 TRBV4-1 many CASSQGQGHNEQFF TGCGCCAGCAGCCAAGGACAGGGGCACAATGAGCAGTTCTTC
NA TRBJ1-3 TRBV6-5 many CASSYNGAASGNTIYF TGTGCCAGCAGTTACAACGGGGCAGCCTCTGGAAACACCATATATTTT
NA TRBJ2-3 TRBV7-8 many CASSFYPKSTDTQYF TGTGCCAGCAGCTTTTACCCCAAAAGCACAGATACGCAGTATTTT
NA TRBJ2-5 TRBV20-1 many CSAKRILQETQYF TGCAGTGCTAAGAGAATACTCCAAGAGACCCAGTACTTC
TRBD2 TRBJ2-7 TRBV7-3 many CASSLAGGISTYEQYF TGTGCCAGCAGCTTGGCGGGAGGGATTTCTACCTACGAGCAGTACTTC
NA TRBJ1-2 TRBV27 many CASSYGPSYGYTF TGTGCCAGCAGTTACGGACCGAGCTATGGCTACACCTTC
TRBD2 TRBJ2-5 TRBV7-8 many CASSPRLAGVYEETQYF TGTGCCAGCAGCCCACGACTAGCGGGAGTTTATGAAGAGACCCAGTACTTC
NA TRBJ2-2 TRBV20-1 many CSARDTGTTGELFF TGCAGTGCTAGGGATACAGGGACCACCGGGGAGCTGTTTTTT
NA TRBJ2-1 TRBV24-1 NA CATSDPGIRNEQFF TGTGCCACCAGTGATCCAGGGATTCGGAATGAGCAGTTCTTC
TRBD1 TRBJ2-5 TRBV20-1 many CSTGVSQETQYF TGCAGTACAGGGGTATCCCAAGAGACCCAGTACTTC
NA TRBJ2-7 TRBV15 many CATSRGDGAYEQYF TGTGCCACCAGCAGAGGGGACGGAGCCTACGAGCAGTACTTC
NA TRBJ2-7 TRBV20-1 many CSARVKLGYEQYF TGCAGTGCTAGAGTGAAACTAGGTTACGAGCAGTACTTC
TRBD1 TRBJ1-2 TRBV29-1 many CSIPDRALRGYTF TGCAGCATACCGGACAGGGCCCTTAGGGGCTACACCTTC
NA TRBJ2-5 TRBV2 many CASGGGQYQETQYF TGTGCCAGCGGGGGAGGACAGTACCAAGAGACCCAGTACTTC
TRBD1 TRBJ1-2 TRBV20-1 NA CSARGGTGKGYGYTF TGCAGTGCTAGGGGCGGGACAGGGAAAGGCTATGGCTACACCTTC
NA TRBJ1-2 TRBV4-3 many CASSQDQESSYRGYTF TGCGCCAGCAGCCAAGACCAGGAATCTAGCTATCGCGGCTACACCTTC
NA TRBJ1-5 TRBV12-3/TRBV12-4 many CATATGYSNQPQHF TGTGCCACAGCGACTGGGTATAGCAATCAGCCCCAGCATTTT
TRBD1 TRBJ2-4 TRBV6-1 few CASSPPGGGNIQYF TGTGCCAGCAGCCCCCCAGGGGGCGGAAACATTCAGTACTTC
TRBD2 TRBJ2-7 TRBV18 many CASSPLPGTSGSLEQYF TGTGCCAGCTCACCGCTCCCCGGGACTAGCGGGAGTCTCGAGCAGTACTTC
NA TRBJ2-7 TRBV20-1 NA CSARDLARSYEQYF TGCAGTGCTAGAGATCTGGCCAGATCCTACGAGCAGTACTTC
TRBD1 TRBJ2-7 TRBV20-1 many CSARGAAGQGRSSSYEQYF TGCAGTGCTAGAGGGGCGGCGGGACAGGGCCGATCGAGCTCCTACGAGCAGTACTTC
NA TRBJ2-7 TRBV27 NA CARQFRVWGATYAQYF TGTGCCAGACAGTTCCGGGTATGGGGTGCGACCTACGCGCAGTACTTC
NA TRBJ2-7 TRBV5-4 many CASSLVWSYEQYF TGTGCCAGCAGCTTGGTTTGGTCCTACGAGCAGTACTTC
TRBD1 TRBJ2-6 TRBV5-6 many CASGRTGGARANVLTF TGTGCCAGCGGCCGGACAGGGGGCGCTAGGGCCAACGTCCTGACTTTC
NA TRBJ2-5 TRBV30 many CAWSVGFDREGTQYF TGTGCCTGGAGTGTCGGTTTCGACAGGGAGGGGACCCAGTACTTC
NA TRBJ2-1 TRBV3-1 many CASSQGLNGELF TGTGCCAGCAGCCAAGGATTGAACGGGGAGCTCTTC
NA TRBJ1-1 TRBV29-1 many CSVEQQEAFF TGCAGCGTCGAACAGCAGGAAGCTTTCTTT
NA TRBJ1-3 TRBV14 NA CASSRRQDSGNTIYF TGTGCCAGCAGCAGGAGACAGGACTCTGGAAACACCATATATTTT
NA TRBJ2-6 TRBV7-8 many CASSSEGPGANVLTF TGTGCCAGCAGCTCGGAGGGGCCTGGGGCCAACGTCCTGACTTTC